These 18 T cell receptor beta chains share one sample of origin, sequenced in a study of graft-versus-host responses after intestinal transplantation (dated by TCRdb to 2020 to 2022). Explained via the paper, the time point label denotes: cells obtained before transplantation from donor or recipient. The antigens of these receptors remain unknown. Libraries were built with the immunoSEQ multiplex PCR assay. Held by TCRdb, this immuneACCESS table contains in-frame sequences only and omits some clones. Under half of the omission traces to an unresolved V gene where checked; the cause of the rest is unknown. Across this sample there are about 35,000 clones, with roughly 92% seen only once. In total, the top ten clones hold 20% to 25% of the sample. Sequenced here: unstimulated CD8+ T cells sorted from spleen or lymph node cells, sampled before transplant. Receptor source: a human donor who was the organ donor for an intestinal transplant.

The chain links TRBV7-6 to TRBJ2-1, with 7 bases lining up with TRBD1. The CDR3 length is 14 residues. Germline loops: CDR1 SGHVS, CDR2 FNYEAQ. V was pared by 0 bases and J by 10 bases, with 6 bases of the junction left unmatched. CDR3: CASSLARGGREQFF. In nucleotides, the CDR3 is TGTGCCAGCAGCTTAGCGCGAGGGGGCAGGGAGCAGTTCTTC.

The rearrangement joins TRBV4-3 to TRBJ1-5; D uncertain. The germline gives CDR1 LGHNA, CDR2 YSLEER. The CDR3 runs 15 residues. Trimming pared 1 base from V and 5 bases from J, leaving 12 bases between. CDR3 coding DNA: TGCGCCAGCAGCCAAGGTGGTAGGGCAGATCAGCCCCAGCATTTT. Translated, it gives CASSQGGRADQPQHF.

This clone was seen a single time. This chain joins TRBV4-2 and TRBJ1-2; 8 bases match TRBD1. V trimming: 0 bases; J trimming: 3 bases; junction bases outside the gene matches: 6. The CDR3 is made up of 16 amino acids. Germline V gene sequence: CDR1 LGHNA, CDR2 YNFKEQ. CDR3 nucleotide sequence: TGTGCCAGCAGCCAAGATCAGGGGGCGGGAGACTATGGCTACACCTTC. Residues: CASSQDQGAGDYGYTF.

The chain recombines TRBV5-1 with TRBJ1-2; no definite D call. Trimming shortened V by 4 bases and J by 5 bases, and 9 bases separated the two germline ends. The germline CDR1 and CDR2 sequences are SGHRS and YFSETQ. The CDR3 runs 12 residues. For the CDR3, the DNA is TGCGCCAGCAGCCGTGGACCGTATGGCTACACCTTC. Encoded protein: CASSRGPYGYTF.

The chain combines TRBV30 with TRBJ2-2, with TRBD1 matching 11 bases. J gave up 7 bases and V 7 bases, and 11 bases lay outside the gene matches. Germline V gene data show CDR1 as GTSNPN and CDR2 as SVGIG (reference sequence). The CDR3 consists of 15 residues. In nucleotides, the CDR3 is TGTGCCTTGGAGGGCGGGGACAGGGGGGTCGGGGAGCTGTTTTTT. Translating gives CALEGGDRGVGELFF.

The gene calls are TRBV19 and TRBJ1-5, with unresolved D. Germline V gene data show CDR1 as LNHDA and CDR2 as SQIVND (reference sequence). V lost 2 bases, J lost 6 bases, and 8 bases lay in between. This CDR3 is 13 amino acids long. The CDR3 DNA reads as TGTGCCAGTAGTATAAAATGGGGTCAGCCCCAGCATTTT. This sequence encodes CASSIKWGQPQHF.

The CDR3 region is CASSLGSSGRGYEQFF. CDR3 nucleotide sequence: TGTGCCAGCAGCTTAGGCTCTAGCGGGCGAGGGTATGAGCAGTTCTTC. The genes are TRBV7-9 and TRBJ2-1, with 8 positions matching TRBD2. The length of the CDR3 is 16 residues. V trimming: 1 base; J trimming: 8 bases; junction bases outside the gene matches: 10. CDR1 is SEHNR, CDR2 FQNEAQ, per germline (reference sequence).

CDR3 region: CASELAGEKNEQFF. The CDR3 DNA follows: TGTGCCAGCGAGCTAGCGGGAGAAAAAAATGAGCAGTTCTTC. The chain couples TRBV6-5 to TRBJ2-1, with 10 bases fitting TRBD2. J gave up 7 bases and V 8 bases, and 8 bases lay outside the gene matches. The germline CDR1 and CDR2 sequences are MNHEY and SVGAGI. The CDR3 runs 14 residues.

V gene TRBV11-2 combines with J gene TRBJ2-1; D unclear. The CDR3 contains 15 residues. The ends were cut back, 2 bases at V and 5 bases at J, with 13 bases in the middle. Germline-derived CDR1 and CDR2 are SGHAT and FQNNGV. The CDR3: CASSLFPESNNEQFF. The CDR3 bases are TGTGCCAGCAGCTTATTCCCGGAATCAAACAATGAGCAGTTCTTC.

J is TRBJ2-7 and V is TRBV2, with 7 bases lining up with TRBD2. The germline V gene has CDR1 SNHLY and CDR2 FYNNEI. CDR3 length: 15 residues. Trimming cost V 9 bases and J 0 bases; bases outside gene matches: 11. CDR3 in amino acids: CASHSWRESSYEQYF. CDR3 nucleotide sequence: TGTGCCAGTCACAGTTGGCGGGAGAGCTCCTACGAGCAGTACTTC.

The CDR3 spells CASSSLAGVNEQFF. The CDR3 DNA reads TGTGCCAGCAGCTCACTAGCGGGAGTTAATGAGCAGTTCTTC. The chain employs TRBV5-6 and TRBJ2-1; the match to TRBD2 covers 11 bases. CDR3 length equals 14 residues. Germline CDR1 is SGHDT and CDR2 is YYEEEE. Losses at the gene ends were 3 bases for V and 7 bases for J; bases not matched to a gene: 3.

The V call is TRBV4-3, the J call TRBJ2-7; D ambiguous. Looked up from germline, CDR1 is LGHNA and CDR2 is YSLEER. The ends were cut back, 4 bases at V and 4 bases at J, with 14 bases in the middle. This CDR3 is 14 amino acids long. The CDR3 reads CASSPPAGSYEQYF. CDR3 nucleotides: TGCGCCAGCAGCCCCCCTGCCGGGTCTTACGAGCAGTACTTC.

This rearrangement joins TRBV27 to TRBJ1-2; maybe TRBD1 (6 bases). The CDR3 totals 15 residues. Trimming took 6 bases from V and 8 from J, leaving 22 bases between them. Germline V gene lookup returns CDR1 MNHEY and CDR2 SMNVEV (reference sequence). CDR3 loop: CASSLGPTGSSGYTF. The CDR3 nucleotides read TGTGCCAGCAGCCTTGGGCCTACAGGGTCCAGCGGCTACACCTTC.

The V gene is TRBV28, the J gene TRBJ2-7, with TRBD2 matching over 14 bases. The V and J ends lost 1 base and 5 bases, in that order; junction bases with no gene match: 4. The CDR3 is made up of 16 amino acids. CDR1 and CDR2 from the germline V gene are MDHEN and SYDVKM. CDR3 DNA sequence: TGTGCCAGCAGTTTATCCCTGGGACTAGCGGGAGACGAGCAGTACTTC. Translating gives CASSLSLGLAGDEQYF.

The CDR3 DNA reads as TGTGCCAGCAGCTTGGGACAGGGGGATCCCGGGGAGCTGTTTTTT. Amino acid sequence: CASSLGQGDPGELFF. The J gene is TRBJ2-2, the V gene TRBV5-4, with TRBD1 matching over 9 bases. The junction had 3 bases not matched to a gene; V was cut back by 0 bases and J by 6 bases. The V gene's germline CDR1 is SGHNT and CDR2 YYREEE (reference sequence). The CDR3 contains 15 residues.

The CDR3 loop reads CASSLGQGGMNTEAFF. The CDR3 nucleotides are TGTGCCAGCAGTTTGGGACAGGGCGGCATGAACACTGAAGCTTTCTTT. This chain joins TRBV6-5 and TRBJ1-1, with 9 bases fitting TRBD1. This CDR3 has 16 amino acids. Germline CDR1 and CDR2: MNHEY and SVGAGI. With V trimmed by 4 bases and J by 0 bases, 6 bases remained unmatched.

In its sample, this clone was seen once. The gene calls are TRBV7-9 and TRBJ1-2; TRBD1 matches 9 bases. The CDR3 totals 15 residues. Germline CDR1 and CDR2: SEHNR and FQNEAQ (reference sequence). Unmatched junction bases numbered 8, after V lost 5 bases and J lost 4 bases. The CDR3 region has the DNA TGTGCCAGCAGCCTCGGACAGGGGTCCGCCTATGGCTACACCTTC. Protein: CASSLGQGSAYGYTF.

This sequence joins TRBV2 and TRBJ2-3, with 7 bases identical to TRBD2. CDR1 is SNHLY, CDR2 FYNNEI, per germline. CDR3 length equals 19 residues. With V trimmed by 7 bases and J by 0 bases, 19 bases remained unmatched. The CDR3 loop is CASTGPGSSGRTSTDTQYF. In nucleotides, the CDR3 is TGTGCCAGCACCGGACCAGGGTCTAGCGGAAGAACTAGCACAGATACGCAGTATTTT.